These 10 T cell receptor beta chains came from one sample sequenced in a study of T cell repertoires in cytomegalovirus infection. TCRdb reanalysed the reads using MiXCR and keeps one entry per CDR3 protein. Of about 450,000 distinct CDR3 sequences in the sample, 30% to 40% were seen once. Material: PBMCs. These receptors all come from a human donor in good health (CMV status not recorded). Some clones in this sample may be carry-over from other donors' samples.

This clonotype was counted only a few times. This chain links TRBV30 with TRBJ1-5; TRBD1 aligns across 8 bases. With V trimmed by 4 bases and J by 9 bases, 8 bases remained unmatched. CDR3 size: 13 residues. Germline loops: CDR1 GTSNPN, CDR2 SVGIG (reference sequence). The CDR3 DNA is TGTGCCTGGAAGGACAGGGTCATTGGGCCCCAGCATTTT. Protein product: CAWKDRVIGPQHF.

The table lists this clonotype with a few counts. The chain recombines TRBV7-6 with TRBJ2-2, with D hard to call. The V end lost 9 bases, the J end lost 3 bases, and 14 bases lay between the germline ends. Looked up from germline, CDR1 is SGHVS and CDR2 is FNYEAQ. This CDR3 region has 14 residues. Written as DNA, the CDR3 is TGTGCCAGTACGAGATGGGCTCACACCGGGGAGCTGTTTTTT. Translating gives CASTRWAHTGELFF.

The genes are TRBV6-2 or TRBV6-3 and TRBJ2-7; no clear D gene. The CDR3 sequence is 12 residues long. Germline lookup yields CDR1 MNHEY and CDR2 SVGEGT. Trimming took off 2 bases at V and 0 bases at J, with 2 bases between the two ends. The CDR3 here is CASSYHSYEQYF. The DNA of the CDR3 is TGTGCCAGCAGTTACCACTCCTACGAGCAGTACTTC.

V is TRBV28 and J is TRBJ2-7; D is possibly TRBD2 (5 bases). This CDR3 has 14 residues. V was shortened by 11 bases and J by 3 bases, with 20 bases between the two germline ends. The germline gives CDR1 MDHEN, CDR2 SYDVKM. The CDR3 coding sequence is TGTGCCGGATCTCGAAGTCCCGGGGACTACGAGCAGTACTTC. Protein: CAGSRSPGDYEQYF.

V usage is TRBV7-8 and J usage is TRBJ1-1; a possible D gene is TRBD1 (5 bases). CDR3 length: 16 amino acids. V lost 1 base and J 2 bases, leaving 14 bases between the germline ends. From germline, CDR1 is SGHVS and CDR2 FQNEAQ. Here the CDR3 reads CASSLGGGGTNTEAFF. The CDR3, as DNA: TGTGCCAGCAGCTTAGGGGGGGGAGGGACCAACACTGAAGCTTTCTTT. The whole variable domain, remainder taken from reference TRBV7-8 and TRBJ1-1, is GAGVSQSPRYKVAKRGQDVALRCDPISGHVSLFWYQQALGQGPEFLTYFQNEAQLDKSGLPSDRFFAERPEGSVSTLKIQRTQQEDSAVYLCASSLGGGGTNTEAFFGQGTRLTVV.

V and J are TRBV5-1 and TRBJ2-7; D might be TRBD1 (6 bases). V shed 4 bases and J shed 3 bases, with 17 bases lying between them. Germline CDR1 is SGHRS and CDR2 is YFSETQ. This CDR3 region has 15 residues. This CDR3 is CASSPPFSQGYEQYF. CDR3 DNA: TGCGCCAGCAGCCCGCCTTTCTCACAGGGCTACGAGCAGTACTTC. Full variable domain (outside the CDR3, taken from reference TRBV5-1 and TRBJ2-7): KAGVTQTPRYLIKTRGQQVTLSCSPISGHRSVSWYQQTPGQGLQFLFEYFSETQRNKGNFPGRFSGRQFSNSRSEMNVSTLELGDSALYLCASSPPFSQGYEQYFGPGTRLTVT.

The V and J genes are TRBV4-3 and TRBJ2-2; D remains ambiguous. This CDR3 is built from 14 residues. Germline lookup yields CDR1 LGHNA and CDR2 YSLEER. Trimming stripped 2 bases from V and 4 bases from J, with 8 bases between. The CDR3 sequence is CASSQFRATGELFF. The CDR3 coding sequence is TGCGCCAGCAGCCAATTCCGGGCCACCGGGGAGCTGTTTTTT.

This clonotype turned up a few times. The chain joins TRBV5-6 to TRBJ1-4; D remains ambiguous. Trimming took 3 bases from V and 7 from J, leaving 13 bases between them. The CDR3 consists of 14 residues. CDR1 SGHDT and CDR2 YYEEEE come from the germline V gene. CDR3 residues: CASSWSSGGEKLFF. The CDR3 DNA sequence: TGTGCCAGCAGCTGGAGCTCGGGAGGTGAAAAACTGTTTTTT.

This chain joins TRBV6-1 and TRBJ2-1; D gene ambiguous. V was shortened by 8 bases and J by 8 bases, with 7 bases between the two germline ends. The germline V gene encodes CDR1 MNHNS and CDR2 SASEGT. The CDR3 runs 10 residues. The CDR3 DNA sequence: TGTGCCAGCCGGAGATATGAGCAGTTCTTC. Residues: CASRRYEQFF.

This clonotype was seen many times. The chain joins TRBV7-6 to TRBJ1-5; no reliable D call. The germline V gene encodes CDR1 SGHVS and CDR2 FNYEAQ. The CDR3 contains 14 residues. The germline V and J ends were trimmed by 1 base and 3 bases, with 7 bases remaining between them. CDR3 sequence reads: CASSLGRNNQPQHF. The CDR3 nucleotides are TGTGCCAGCAGCTTAGGCAGGAACAATCAGCCCCAGCATTTT.